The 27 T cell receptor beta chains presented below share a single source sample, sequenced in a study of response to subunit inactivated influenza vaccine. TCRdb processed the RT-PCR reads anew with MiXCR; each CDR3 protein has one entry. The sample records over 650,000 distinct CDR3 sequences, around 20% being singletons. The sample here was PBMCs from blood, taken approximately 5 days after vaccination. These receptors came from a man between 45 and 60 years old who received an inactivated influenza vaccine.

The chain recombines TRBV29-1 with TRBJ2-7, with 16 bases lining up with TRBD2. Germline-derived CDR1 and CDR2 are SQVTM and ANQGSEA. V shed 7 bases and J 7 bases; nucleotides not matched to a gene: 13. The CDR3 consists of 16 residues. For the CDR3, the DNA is TGCAGCGCCCTAACCGGGACTAGCGGGAGGGGCGGAGAGCAGTACTTC. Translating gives CSALTGTSGRGGEQYF.

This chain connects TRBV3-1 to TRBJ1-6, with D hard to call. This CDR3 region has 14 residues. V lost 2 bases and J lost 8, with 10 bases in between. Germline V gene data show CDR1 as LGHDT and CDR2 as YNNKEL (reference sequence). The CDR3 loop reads CASSQLPGDSPLHF. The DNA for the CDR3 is TGTGCCAGCAGCCAACTTCCGGGAGATTCACCCCTCCACTTT.

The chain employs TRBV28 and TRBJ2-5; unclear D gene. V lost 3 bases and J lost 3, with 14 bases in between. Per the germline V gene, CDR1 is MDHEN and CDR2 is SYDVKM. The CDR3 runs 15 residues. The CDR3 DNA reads TGTGCCAGCAGTTTTGGAAAGAGACTTGAAGAGACCCAGTACTTC. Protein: CASSFGKRLEETQYF.

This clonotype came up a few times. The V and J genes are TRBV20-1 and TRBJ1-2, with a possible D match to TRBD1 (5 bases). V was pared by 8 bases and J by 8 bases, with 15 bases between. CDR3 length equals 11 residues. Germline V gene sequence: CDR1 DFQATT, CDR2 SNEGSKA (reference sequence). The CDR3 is CSTIGARGYTF. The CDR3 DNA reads TGCAGTACTATAGGGGCGCGGGGCTACACCTTC.

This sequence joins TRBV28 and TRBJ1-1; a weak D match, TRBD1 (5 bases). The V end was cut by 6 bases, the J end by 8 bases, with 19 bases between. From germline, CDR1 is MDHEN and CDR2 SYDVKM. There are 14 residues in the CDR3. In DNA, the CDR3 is TGTGCCAGCAGCCCACCTAGATTCGCAGGGGAAGCTTTCTTT. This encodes CASSPPRFAGEAFF.

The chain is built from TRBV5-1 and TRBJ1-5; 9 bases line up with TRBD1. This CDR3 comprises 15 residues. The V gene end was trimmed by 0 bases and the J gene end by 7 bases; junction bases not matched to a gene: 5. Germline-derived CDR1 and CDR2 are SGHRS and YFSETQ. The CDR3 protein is CASSLGEDRGQPQHF. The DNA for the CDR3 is TGCGCCAGCAGCTTGGGGGAGGACAGGGGACAGCCCCAGCATTTT. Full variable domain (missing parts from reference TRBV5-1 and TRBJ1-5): KAGVTQTPRYLIKTRGQQVTLSCSPISGHRSVSWYQQTPGQGLQFLFEYFSETQRNKGNFPGRFSGRQFSNSRSEMNVSTLELGDSALYLCASSLGEDRGQPQHFGDGTRLSIL.

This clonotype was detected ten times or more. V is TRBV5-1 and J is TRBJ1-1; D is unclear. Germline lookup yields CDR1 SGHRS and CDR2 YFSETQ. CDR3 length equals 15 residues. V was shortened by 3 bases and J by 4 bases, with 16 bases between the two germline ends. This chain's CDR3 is CASSSGTHGGTEAFF. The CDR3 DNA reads TGCGCCAGCAGCTCAGGTACACACGGAGGCACTGAAGCTTTCTTT. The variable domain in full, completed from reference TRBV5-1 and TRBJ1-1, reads KAGVTQTPRYLIKTRGQQVTLSCSPISGHRSVSWYQQTPGQGLQFLFEYFSETQRNKGNFPGRFSGRQFSNSRSEMNVSTLELGDSALYLCASSSGTHGGTEAFFGQGTRLTVV.

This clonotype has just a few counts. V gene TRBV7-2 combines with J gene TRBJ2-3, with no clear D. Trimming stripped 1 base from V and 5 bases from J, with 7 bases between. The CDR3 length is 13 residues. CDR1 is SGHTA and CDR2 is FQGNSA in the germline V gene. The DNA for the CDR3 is TGTGCCAGCAGCTTAGACCGGTTAGATACGCAGTATTTT. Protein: CASSLDRLDTQYF.

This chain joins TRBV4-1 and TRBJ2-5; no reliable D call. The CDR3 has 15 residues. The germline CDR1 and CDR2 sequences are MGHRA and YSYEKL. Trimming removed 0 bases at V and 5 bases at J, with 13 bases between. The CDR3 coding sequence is TGCGCCAGCAGCCAAGAGGGAAGTAATGGGGAGACCCAGTACTTC. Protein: CASSQEGSNGETQYF.

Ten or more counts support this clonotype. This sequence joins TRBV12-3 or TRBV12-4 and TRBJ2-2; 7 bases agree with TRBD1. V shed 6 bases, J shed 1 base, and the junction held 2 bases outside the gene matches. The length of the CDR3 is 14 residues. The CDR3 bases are TGTGCCAGCAGCGGGACAGAGAACACCGGGGAGCTGTTTTTT. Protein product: CASSGTENTGELFF.

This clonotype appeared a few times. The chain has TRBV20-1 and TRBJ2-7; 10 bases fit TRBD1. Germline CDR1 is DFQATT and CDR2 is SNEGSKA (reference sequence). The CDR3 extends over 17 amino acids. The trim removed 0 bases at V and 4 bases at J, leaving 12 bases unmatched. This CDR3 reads CSARDLLDRGHVYEQYF. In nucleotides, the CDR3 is TGCAGTGCTAGAGATTTGTTAGACAGGGGGCATGTTTACGAGCAGTACTTC.

The CDR3 is CASSLGLVGRETQYF. CDR3 DNA sequence: TGCGCCAGCAGCTTGGGACTAGTAGGTAGAGAGACCCAGTACTTC. The chain employs TRBV5-1 and TRBJ2-5; tentatively, D is TRBD2 (6 bases). With 0 bases removed from V and 4 bases from J, the gap between germline ends came to 13 bases. Per germline, CDR1 SGHRS and CDR2 YFSETQ. CDR3 size: 15 residues.

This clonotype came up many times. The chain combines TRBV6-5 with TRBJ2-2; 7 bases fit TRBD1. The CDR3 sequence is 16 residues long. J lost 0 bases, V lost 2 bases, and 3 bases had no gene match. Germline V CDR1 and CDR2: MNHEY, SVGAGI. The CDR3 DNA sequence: TGTGCCAGCAGTTACACAGACAGGGCGAACACCGGGGAGCTGTTTTTT. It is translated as CASSYTDRANTGELFF.

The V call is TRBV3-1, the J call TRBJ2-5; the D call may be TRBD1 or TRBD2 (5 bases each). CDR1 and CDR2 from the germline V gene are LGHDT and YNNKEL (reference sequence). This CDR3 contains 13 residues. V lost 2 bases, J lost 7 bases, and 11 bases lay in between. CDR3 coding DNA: TGTGCCAGCAGCCAACACGGGGACGGGACCCAGTACTTC. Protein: CASSQHGDGTQYF.

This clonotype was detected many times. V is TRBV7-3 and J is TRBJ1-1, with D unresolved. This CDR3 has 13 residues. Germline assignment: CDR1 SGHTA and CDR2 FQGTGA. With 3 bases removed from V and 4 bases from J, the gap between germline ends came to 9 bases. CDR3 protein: CASSLAGITEAFF. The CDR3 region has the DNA TGTGCCAGCAGCTTGGCGGGAATCACTGAAGCTTTCTTT.

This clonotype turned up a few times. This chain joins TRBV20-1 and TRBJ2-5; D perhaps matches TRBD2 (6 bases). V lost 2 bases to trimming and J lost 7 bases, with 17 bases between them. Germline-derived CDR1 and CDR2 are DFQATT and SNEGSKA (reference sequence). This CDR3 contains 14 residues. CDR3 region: CSARWVAARGTQYF. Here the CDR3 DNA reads TGCAGTGCTAGATGGGTAGCGGCACGAGGGACCCAGTACTTC.

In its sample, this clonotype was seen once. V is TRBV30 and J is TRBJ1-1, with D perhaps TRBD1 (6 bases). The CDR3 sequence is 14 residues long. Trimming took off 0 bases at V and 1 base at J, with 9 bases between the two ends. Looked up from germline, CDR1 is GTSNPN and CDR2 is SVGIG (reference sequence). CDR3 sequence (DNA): TGTGCCTGGAGTGTGATCAGGGGGAACACTGAAGCTTTCTTT. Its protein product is CAWSVIRGNTEAFF.

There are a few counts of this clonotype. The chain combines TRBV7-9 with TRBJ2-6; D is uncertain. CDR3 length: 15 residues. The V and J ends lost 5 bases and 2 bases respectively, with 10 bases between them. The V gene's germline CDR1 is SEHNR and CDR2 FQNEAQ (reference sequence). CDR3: CASSPGIPGANVLTF. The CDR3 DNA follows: TGTGCCAGCAGCCCCGGTATTCCTGGGGCCAACGTCCTGACTTTC.

The CDR3 sequence: CSVELGQDFTDTQYF. The CDR3 DNA reads as TGCAGCGTTGAACTCGGGCAGGATTTCACAGATACGCAGTATTTT. The genes are TRBV29-1 and TRBJ2-3; D call uncertain. Germline CDR1 SQVTM, CDR2 ANQGSEA. V was shortened by 2 bases and J by 2 bases, with 14 bases between the two germline ends. The CDR3 length is 15 residues.

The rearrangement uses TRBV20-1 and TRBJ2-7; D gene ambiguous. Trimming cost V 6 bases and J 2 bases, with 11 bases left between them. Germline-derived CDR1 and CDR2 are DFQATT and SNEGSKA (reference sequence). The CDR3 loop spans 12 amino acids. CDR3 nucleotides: TGCAGTGCCACGGGCCGTACCTACGAGCAGTACTTC. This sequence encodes CSATGRTYEQYF.

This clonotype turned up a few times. Here the CDR3 DNA reads TGCGCCAGCAGCTTGGAAGGGGGGAAGAACTATGGCTACACCTTC. Its protein is CASSLEGGKNYGYTF. The chain has TRBV5-1 and TRBJ1-2, with D possibly being TRBD1 (6 bases). Germline loops: CDR1 SGHRS, CDR2 YFSETQ. The length of the CDR3 is 15 residues. Trimming took 0 bases from V and 2 from J, leaving 11 bases between them.

Here the CDR3 reads CASSLFGDGYTF. The CDR3 DNA is TGTGCCAGCAGTTTATTTGGGGACGGCTACACCTTC. This sequence joins TRBV28 and TRBJ1-2; a possible D gene is TRBD1 (5 bases). This CDR3 contains 12 residues. The V end was cut by 1 base, the J end by 8 bases, with 8 bases between. Germline lookup yields CDR1 MDHEN and CDR2 SYDVKM.

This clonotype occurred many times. CDR3 sequence: CASSQDTFTYEQYF. The CDR3 DNA sequence: TGCGCCAGCAGCCAAGATACGTTCACCTACGAGCAGTACTTC. The chain links TRBV4-3 to TRBJ2-7; D is unclear. CDR1 is LGHNA and CDR2 is YSLEER in the germline V gene. V was trimmed by 0 bases and J by 2 bases, leaving 8 bases between them. The CDR3 covers 14 residues.

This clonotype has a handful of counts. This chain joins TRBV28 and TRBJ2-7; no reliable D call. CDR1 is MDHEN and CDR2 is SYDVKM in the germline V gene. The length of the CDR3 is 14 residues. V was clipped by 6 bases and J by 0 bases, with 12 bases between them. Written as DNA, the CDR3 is TGTGCCAGCAGACGTACACCTCCCTCCTACGAGCAGTACTTC. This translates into CASRRTPPSYEQYF.

In DNA, the CDR3 is TGTGCCAGCAGTCCTTATTACGAGCAGTACTTC. Its protein is CASSPYYEQYF. The chain uses TRBV6-2 or TRBV6-3 and TRBJ2-7; D not resolved. The CDR3 sequence is 11 residues long. V was trimmed by 5 bases and J by 4 bases, leaving 6 bases between them. The germline CDR1 and CDR2 sequences are MNHEY and SVGEGT.

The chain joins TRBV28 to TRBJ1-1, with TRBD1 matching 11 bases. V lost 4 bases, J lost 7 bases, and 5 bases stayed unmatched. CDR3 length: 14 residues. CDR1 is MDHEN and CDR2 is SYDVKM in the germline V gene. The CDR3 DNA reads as TGTGCCAGCAGTTCGGACAGGGGGCCGAGTGAAGCTTTCTTT. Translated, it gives CASSSDRGPSEAFF.

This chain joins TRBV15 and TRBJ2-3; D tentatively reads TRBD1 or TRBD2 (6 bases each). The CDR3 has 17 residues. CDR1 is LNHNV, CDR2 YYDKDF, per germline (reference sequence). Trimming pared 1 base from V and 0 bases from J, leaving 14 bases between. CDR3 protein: CATSRGGAGTSTDTQYF. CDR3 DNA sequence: TGTGCCACCAGCAGAGGGGGGGCGGGGACTAGCACAGATACGCAGTATTTT.